The present entry profiles one TCR beta chain with its context. This sample stems from a study of cytomegalovirus exposure and HLA in healthy donors. From germline, CDR1 is LNHDA and CDR2 SQIVND (reference sequence). CDR3 length: 14 residues. V was cut by 7 bases and J by 0 bases, with 7 bases left in between. Primers included in the PCR were 60 Vbeta and 13 Jbeta primers. Here immunoSEQ multiplex PCR was the method, and the copy in TCRdb shows in-frame clones only, minus some. The sample includes roughly 200,000 clones, around 75% seen only once; the top ten take roughly 3%. The sequencing input was PBMCs. The TCR comes from a female donor in good health and CMV-seronegative. This chain joins TRBV19 and TRBJ2-6, with no clear D. CDR3 protein: CASTQSSGANVLTF. The CDR3 coding sequence is TGTGCCAGTACTCAGTCCTCTGGGGCCAACGTCCTGACTTTC.